One and the same sample provided the 8 T cell receptor beta chains below, sequenced in a study of T cells in Graves' hyperthyroidism and ophthalmopathy. Amplification of TCR beta CDR3 regions was performed using RNA transcripts as template. When the TCR CDR3 underwent first-round RT-PCR, the HTBI primer set was used. In TCRdb, the multiplex PCR reads were re-called with MiXCR into one record per CDR3 protein. The table shows more than 550,000 distinct CDR3 sequences, with around 20% occurring only once. Source material: blood. The origin of the receptors is a woman between 50 and 59 years old with Graves' hyperthyroidism that later progressed to Graves' ophthalmopathy.

The rearrangement uses TRBV6-1 and TRBJ1-2; no reliable D call. V lost 3 bases to trimming and J lost 3 bases, with 8 bases between them. The germline V gene has CDR1 MNHNS and CDR2 SASEGT. The CDR3 sequence is 13 residues long. CDR3 residues: CASSDTLHYGYTF. CDR3 bases: TGTGCCAGCAGTGATACCCTCCACTATGGCTACACCTTC.

The chain recombines TRBV5-8 with TRBJ2-5; D remains unclear. CDR1 is SGHTS, CDR2 YDEGEE, per germline. CDR3 length equals 14 residues. V lost 0 bases and J 5 bases, leaving 11 bases between the germline ends. The CDR3 protein is CASSLEPHGETQYF. In DNA, the CDR3 is TGTGCCAGCAGCTTGGAACCCCACGGGGAGACCCAGTACTTC. Using reference TRBV5-8 and TRBJ2-5 for the parts outside the CDR3, the full variable domain is EAGVTQSPTHLIKTRGQQATLRCSPISGHTSVYWYQQALGLGLQFLLWYDEGEERNRGNFPPRFSGRQFPNYSSELNVNALELEDSALYLCASSLEPHGETQYFGPGTRLLVL.

This clonotype was recorded at least ten times. The V and J genes are TRBV6-1 and TRBJ1-4; D is ambiguous. CDR1 and CDR2 (germline): MNHNS, SASEGT. V lost 1 base and J lost 6, with 9 bases in between. CDR3 size: 14 residues. CDR3 amino acids: CASSEGQEDEKLFF. Here the CDR3 DNA reads TGTGCCAGCAGTGAAGGGCAGGAGGATGAAAAACTGTTTTTT.

Points on this clonotype: The missing conserved phenylalanine or tryptophan at the end of this CDR3 makes a read error likely. The chain is built from TRBV29-1 and TRBJ1-1; tentative D call: TRBD1 (5 bases). The CDR3 runs 13 residues. The germline V gene encodes CDR1 SQVTM and CDR2 ANQGSEA. With 5 bases removed from V and 5 bases from J, the gap between germline ends came to 15 bases. The CDR3: CSVRSGAGTEAFL. The CDR3 DNA sequence: TGCAGCGTTCGTTCTGGGGCAGGAACTGAAGCTTTCCTT.

This clonotype was detected a few times. J is TRBJ1-1 and V is TRBV19; D remains ambiguous. Trimming pared 0 bases from V and 2 bases from J, leaving 19 bases between. Germline CDR1 and CDR2: LNHDA and SQIVND (reference sequence). The CDR3 contains 18 residues. The CDR3 loop is CASSIDTPEAAPNTEAFF. The CDR3 DNA is TGTGCCAGTAGTATAGATACCCCTGAGGCAGCGCCCAACACTGAAGCTTTCTTT. The entire variable domain, with the rest obtained from reference TRBV19 and TRBJ1-1, is as follows: DGGITQSPKYLFRKEGQNVTLSCEQNLNHDAMYWYRQDPGQGLRLIYYSQIVNDFQKGDIAEGYSVSREKKESFPLTVTSAQKNPTAFYLCASSIDTPEAAPNTEAFFGQGTRLTVV.

This clonotype was seen repeatedly, ten times or more. The V call is TRBV30, the J call TRBJ2-7; D not certain. Deletions cut 4 bases from V and 3 bases from J, with 7 bases between. Germline assignment: CDR1 GTSNPN and CDR2 SVGIG (reference sequence). The CDR3 length is 11 residues. CDR3 sequence: CAWKFGYEQYF. The CDR3 DNA reads as TGTGCCTGGAAATTTGGCTACGAGCAGTACTTC.

The rearrangement uses TRBV3-1 and TRBJ2-4; no clear D. CDR3 length: 18 amino acids. Germline CDR1 is LGHDT and CDR2 is YNNKEL (reference sequence). The ends were cut back, 1 base at V and 1 base at J, with 17 bases in the middle. The CDR3: CASSQASRKNEAKNIQYF. DNA for the CDR3: TGTGCCAGCAGCCAAGCTTCCAGGAAAAATGAGGCCAAAAACATTCAGTACTTC.

This clonotype showed up many times. In nucleotides, the CDR3 is TGTGCCAGCAGTGGGGAGGTCAGCGGGGAGCTGTTTTTT. Translation: CASSGEVSGELFF. The chain recombines TRBV5-5 with TRBJ2-2, with D perhaps matching TRBD2 (6 bases). The CDR3 totals 13 residues. Trimming stripped 5 bases from V and 7 bases from J, with 12 bases between. Looked up from germline, CDR1 is SGHKS and CDR2 is YYEKEE (reference sequence).